This record covers a single T cell receptor (beta chain). The antigen it binds to is not known. No much larger clone is present one base from it, and per-base qualities are unavailable. The donors were healthy, HIV-negative adults with no recently reported acute infections or vaccinations. Only Caucasian adults living in Nashville, Tennessee, USA were represented among the donors. CD4+ T cells were enriched by magnetic negative selection, after which naive cells were positively selected on CD45RA and the negative fraction was taken as the memory subset. After blood collection by leukapheresis, PBMCs were isolated using Ficoll-Histopaque density gradient centrifugation and then cryopreserved in the vapor phase of liquid nitrogen. Analytical flow cytometry was used to check the purity and quantity of each magnetically sorted T cell population. Genomic DNA was isolated from each sorted fraction and quantified by UV absorbance on a Nanodrop 2000c.

The record originates from a study of shared clonotypes between healthy human individuals (dated by TCRdb to the early 2020s). Context from the whole study: The cohort included three men and a couple of women between 18 and 49 years of age. Different laboratories and diverse techniques were used to prepare libraries and sequence TCR repertoires, to increase sequencing depth and limit assay-specific biases. Each donor's leukapheresis produced roughly between roughly 0.85 and 10 billion PBMCs. For each donor, CD4 naive and CD4 memory were each given three plates, CD8 naive was given two plates, and CD8 memory was given one plate. To estimate repertoire size and how much clonotype sharing occurs between individuals, the study deeply sequenced the blood TCR repertoires of roughly 5 healthy adults. General conclusions and limits of the study: Pairwise subsampling led to the expectation that sequencing depth would affect the degree of clonotype sharing among donors. Naive subsets generally had larger estimated clonotype richness than memory subsets did. Because the study included only a small number of donors, the genetic and exposure-history diversity represented was limited. Compared with non-shared clonotypes, the clonotypes found in all four sorted-subset donors had higher generation probabilities. Across four donors, 5% to 6% of naive CD4, roughly 3.8% of naive CD8, roughly 2.3% of memory CD4, and 0.3% to 0.45% of memory CD8 clonotypes were shared. Even with the large sequencing depth, rarefaction of the sorted-subset datasets indicated that sequencing was incomplete. Sampling was limited to blood, and TCR repertoires in tissue likely differ from TCR repertoires in blood.

Using the deep immunoSEQ assay, multiplex PCR amplified TCR CDR3 regions from genomic DNA. Genomic DNA extracted from each cell subset was distributed evenly over all wells of several immunoSEQ 96-well plates, and each plate served as one replicate. Each replicate PCR for sorted subsets received around 200 ng genomic DNA, equal to about 30,000 T cell genomes. Purified libraries were measured with a Qubit 3.0 fluorometer, size-checked on a Bioanalyzer 2100, and measured again with the KAPA Library Quantification kit. Every immunoSEQ 96-well plate was sequenced on a dedicated single-read 150-cycle Illumina NextSeq 550 flow cell. The authors' analysis ran thus. Because only junctional sequences without quality scores were contained in the immunoSEQ output, filtering matching that applied to full-length reads could not be performed. Sequences were annotated with PyIR, a Python wrapper for IgBLAST v1.9, and V/J genes and CDR3 were assigned using IMGT germline references. Reads with weak V/J assignments (E-value above 1e-6), missing CDR3, stop codons, out-of-frame junctions, or ambiguous translated residues were removed. V3J clonotypes were defined by identical inferred V gene, J gene, and CDR3 amino acid sequence. To compute the percentage overlap between repertoires, the number of shared unique clonotypes was divided by the size of the smaller repertoire. RTK rarefaction, the Chao1 estimator, and Recon v2.1 estimates of unobserved clonotypes were used to assess repertoire richness. Generation probabilities for all TCRbeta clonotypes obtained by the gDNA method from a few donors were computed using OLGA. Drawn from immuneACCESS, this table holds only the in-frame rearrangements with V and J called that TCRdb kept. Clones are partly lost; checked studies trace under half to an unresolved V gene and leave the rest unexplained. The V and J calls and clone size come from that table; D and trimming were worked out from the DNA. For this sample there are about 2.4 million clones; more than 85% appear just once. In total, the top ten clones hold approximately 0.37% of the sample.

Sequences MNHNS (CDR1) and SASEGT (CDR2) are obtained from the germline V gene. CDR3 length: 13 amino acids, cysteine to phenylalanine. Only the CDR3 DNA is retained, 39 bases long and in frame from the first base. The junction shows trimming of 3 bases on V and 1 base on J, plus 7 bases between the germline ends. Input material: naive CD4+ T cells from PBMCs. The label giving this sample's cell subset or site can be read as: CD45RA+ positively selected. This TCR came from a man aged 18-30 years in good health. Some clones in this sample may be carry-over from other donors' samples. The receptor chain draws on TRBV6-1 and TRBJ2-7, with an unclear D gene assignment. The CDR3 here reads CASSDAGSYEQYF. The sequenced DNA: TGTGCCAGCAGTGACGCCGGTTCCTACGAGCAGTACTTC.